These 30 T cell receptor beta chains share one sample of origin, sequenced in a study of vaccination and CD4 T cells after COVID-19 (dated by TCRdb to between 2021 and 2024). Library generation was performed with PCR. TCRdb names Illumina iSeq 100 as the instrument used. The public reads were reanalyzed by TCRdb: fastp trimming at Q25, MiXCR alignment, in-frame beta chains only. Identical CDR3 proteins give one entry, which carries the most common genes and DNA. The sample profile shows more than 35,000 distinct CDR3 sequences; more than 35% of them were found once. Under 6.5% of the sample lies in the top ten. The meaning of the sample's time point label: late sampling 161 to 241 days after vaccination in a few convalescent patients. The sequenced sample was CD4+ T cells from blood, obtained about 7 months after SARS-CoV-2 vaccination. Receptors originate from a human donor who had recovered from COVID-19.

This clonotype has a single count. V is TRBV28 and J is TRBJ2-4, with a possible D match to TRBD2 (6 bases). CDR1 MDHEN and CDR2 SYDVKM come from the germline V gene. The germline V and J ends were trimmed by 6 bases and 7 bases, with 19 bases remaining between them. CDR3 size: 15 residues. CDR3 protein: CASSEGGAGENIQYF. For the CDR3, the DNA is TGTGCCAGCAGCGAAGGCGGGGCCGGAGAGAACATTCAGTACTTC.

This clonotype was detected only a few times. The V gene is TRBV7-9, the J gene TRBJ2-5, with 9 bases fitting TRBD1. V was clipped by 6 bases and J by 2 bases; unmatched bases: 7. There are 15 residues in the CDR3. The germline V gene has CDR1 SEHNR and CDR2 FQNEAQ (reference sequence). This CDR3 reads CASRPGQGGQETQYF. CDR3 DNA sequence: TGTGCCAGCAGACCGGGACAGGGTGGACAAGAGACCCAGTACTTC.

The V and J genes are TRBV6-5 and TRBJ1-1; 8 nucleotides line up with TRBD1. With 3 bases clipped from V and 7 bases from J, the junction kept 10 bases outside the gene matches. Germline V gene data show CDR1 as MNHEY and CDR2 as SVGAGI. The CDR3 extends over 15 amino acids. This CDR3 reads CASSYPTGVVSEAFF. CDR3 sequence (DNA): TGTGCCAGCAGTTATCCGACAGGGGTGGTTAGTGAAGCTTTCTTT.

J is TRBJ2-7 and V is TRBV20-1; 9 bases align to TRBD2. There are 14 residues in the CDR3. The V gene's germline CDR1 is DFQATT and CDR2 SNEGSKA (reference sequence). Trimming cost V 3 bases and J 0 bases; bases outside gene matches: 3. CDR3 in amino acids: CSARGLADSYEQYF. Here the CDR3 DNA reads TGCAGTGCTAGGGGACTAGCAGACTCCTACGAGCAGTACTTC.

This rearrangement joins TRBV28 to TRBJ1-2, with unresolved D. Trimming left V 3 bases short and J 8 bases short, with 19 bases between. The germline V gene encodes CDR1 MDHEN and CDR2 SYDVKM. This CDR3 has 15 residues. CDR3 nucleotides: TGTGCCAGCAGTTTTGGTCTGGGGAGAGTCGGGGGCTACACCTTC. Protein sequence: CASSFGLGRVGGYTF.

There are a few counts of this clonotype. The rearrangement joins TRBV7-6 to TRBJ2-3; 7 bases align to TRBD2. The CDR3 contains 14 residues. Looked up from germline, CDR1 is SGHVS and CDR2 is FNYEAQ. After removal of 8 bases from V and 1 base from J, the junction contained 6 bases not matched to a gene. CDR3 in amino acids: CASSTSRGTDTQYF. The CDR3 DNA reads as TGTGCCAGCTCGACTAGCAGGGGCACAGATACGCAGTATTTT.

This clonotype has a handful of counts. The V call is TRBV6-1, the J call TRBJ2-7; 10 bases match TRBD1. This CDR3 has 14 amino acids. J gave up 2 bases and V 6 bases, and 4 bases lay outside the gene matches. The V gene's germline CDR1 is MNHNS and CDR2 SASEGT. The CDR3 reads CASRGTGVTYEQYF. The DNA of the CDR3 is TGTGCCAGCAGGGGGACAGGGGTTACCTACGAGCAGTACTTC.

The rearrangement links TRBV7-9 to TRBJ2-5; D is perhaps TRBD2 (6 bases). CDR3 length: 15 residues. CDR1 SEHNR and CDR2 FQNEAQ come from the germline V gene (reference sequence). V was pared by 2 bases and J by 5 bases, with 15 bases between. CDR3 residues: CASSLTIGSGETQYF. CDR3 nucleotide sequence: TGTGCCAGCAGCTTAACTATTGGGAGCGGGGAGACCCAGTACTTC.

This clonotype was found a few times. The J gene is TRBJ2-7, the V gene TRBV10-3; D may be TRBD2 (6 bases). The CDR3 has 13 residues. With 4 bases removed from V and 0 bases from J, the gap between germline ends came to 7 bases. Germline CDR1 is ENHRY and CDR2 is SYGVKD. The CDR3 spells CAISASDSYEQYF. The CDR3 DNA reads TGTGCCATCAGTGCTAGCGACTCCTACGAGCAGTACTTC.

The CDR3 protein is CASSLEGRNYGYTF. The CDR3 nucleotides read TGTGCCAGCAGCTTAGAAGGCAGAAACTATGGCTACACCTTC. This chain joins TRBV7-9 and TRBJ1-2; D is ambiguous. The length of the CDR3 is 14 residues. Per germline, CDR1 SEHNR and CDR2 FQNEAQ (reference sequence). Trimming stripped 1 base from V and 2 bases from J, with 8 bases between. The entire variable domain, with the rest obtained from reference TRBV7-9 and TRBJ1-2, is as follows: DTGVSQNPRHKITKRGQNVTFRCDPISEHNRLYWYRQTLGQGPEFLTYFQNEAQLEKSRLLSDRFSAERPKGSFSTLEIQRTEQGDSAMYLCASSLEGRNYGYTFGSGTRLTVV.

This clonotype was seen a few times. The V gene is TRBV28, the J gene TRBJ2-3, with D hard to call. Germline V CDR1 and CDR2: MDHEN, SYDVKM. The V end lost 1 base, the J end lost 6 bases, and 8 bases lay between the germline ends. This CDR3 comprises 13 residues. The CDR3 DNA reads TGTGCCAGCAGTTTATCCGGTAGGGATACGCAGTATTTT. This gives the protein CASSLSGRDTQYF.

V and J are TRBV4-1 and TRBJ2-5; unclear D gene. This CDR3 comprises 14 residues. CDR1 is MGHRA, CDR2 YSYEKL, per germline. V shed 4 bases and J shed 5 bases, with 14 bases lying between them. CDR3 sequence (DNA): TGCGCCAGCAGCCCCCAAGTGGATGGGGAGACCCAGTACTTC. Translation: CASSPQVDGETQYF.

V is TRBV12-3 or TRBV12-4 and J is TRBJ1-5; D is possibly TRBD1 (5 bases). CDR3 length: 14 amino acids. V was cut by 3 bases and J by 7 bases, with 13 bases left in between. CDR3 sequence (DNA): TGTGCCAGCAGTTTTCGGGGTACAGGACAGCCCCAGCATTTT. Its translation: CASSFRGTGQPQHF.

The J gene is TRBJ1-5, the V gene TRBV10-3; D gene ambiguous. The CDR3 has 15 amino acids. The V end lost 10 bases, the J end lost 4 bases, and 20 bases lay between the germline ends. The germline V gene has CDR1 ENHRY and CDR2 SYGVKD. Here the CDR3 reads CASRFTRAQNQPQHF. CDR3 DNA: TGTGCCAGCCGGTTTACAAGGGCCCAAAATCAGCCCCAGCATTTT.

To note about this clonotype: The conserved phenylalanine or tryptophan normally closing the CDR3 is absent here, so this likely arose from a read error. V is TRBV20-1 and J is TRBJ2-7; 12 bases line up with TRBD1. Germline V CDR1 and CDR2: DFQATT, SNEGSKA (reference sequence). J gave up 4 bases and V 6 bases, and 7 bases lay outside the gene matches. This CDR3 has 14 residues. CDR3 DNA: TGCAGTGCAAACCCGGGACAGGGGGCATACGAGCAGTACCTC. Protein product: CSANPGQGAYEQYL.

With regard to this clonotype: This CDR3 fails to terminate in the conserved phenylalanine or tryptophan, so it likely reflects a read error. The chain combines TRBV28 with TRBJ1-5; 10 nucleotides align to TRBD1. Germline lookup yields CDR1 MDHEN and CDR2 SYDVKM. The CDR3 contains 16 residues. V lost 4 bases, J lost 4 bases, and 7 bases stayed unmatched. DNA of the CDR3: TGTGCCAGCAGTTCCCGGGACAGGGGTTATAATCAGCCCCAGCATCTT. This gives the protein CASSSRDRGYNQPQHL.

The chain joins TRBV28 to TRBJ1-4; TRBD1 aligns across 7 bases. Germline-derived CDR1 and CDR2 are MDHEN and SYDVKM. Losses at the gene ends were 5 bases for V and 8 bases for J; bases not matched to a gene: 8. The CDR3 extends over 14 amino acids. CDR3 region: CASSALDRVEKLFF. For the CDR3, the DNA is TGTGCCAGCAGTGCCCTCGACAGGGTGGAAAAACTGTTTTTT.

V usage is TRBV6-5 and J usage is TRBJ2-1, with a tentative D call TRBD1 (6 bases). V was pared by 2 bases and J by 7 bases, with 24 bases between. This CDR3 is built from 18 residues. The germline gives CDR1 MNHEY, CDR2 SVGAGI. As DNA, the CDR3 is TGTGCCAGCAGTTACGGATTACCCTTTGGGGGCTACGTAAATGAGCAGTTCTTC. Translating it yields CASSYGLPFGGYVNEQFF.

This clonotype was observed a few times. The CDR3 coding sequence is TGCAGTGCTACCCCCCCCGGGCGGGGGCCCTACGAGCAGTACTTC. Translating it yields CSATPPGRGPYEQYF. V is TRBV20-1 and J is TRBJ2-7, with a tentative D call TRBD2 (7 bases). This CDR3 comprises 15 residues. V dropped 4 bases and J dropped 2 bases, with 18 bases sitting between them. From germline, CDR1 is DFQATT and CDR2 SNEGSKA (reference sequence).

This clonotype was seen more than once but under ten times. V gene TRBV7-2 combines with J gene TRBJ2-1; perhaps D is TRBD1 or TRBD2 (5 bases each). V dropped 8 bases and J dropped 8 bases, with 16 bases sitting between them. The CDR3 has 13 amino acids. Germline CDR1 is SGHTA and CDR2 is FQGNSA. CDR3 amino acids: CASGPGPRHEQFF. The CDR3 nucleotides read TGTGCCAGCGGGCCGGGACCGCGGCATGAGCAGTTCTTC. The whole variable domain, filled in from reference TRBV7-2 and TRBJ2-1, reads GAGVSQSPSNKVTEKGKDVELRCDPISGHTALYWYRQSLGQGLEFLIYFQGNSAPDKSGLPSDRFSAERTGGSVSTLTIQRTQQEDSAVYLCASGPGPRHEQFFGPGTRLTVL.

Only a few counts were recorded for this clonotype. The chain employs TRBV28 and TRBJ2-4; 8 nucleotides match TRBD1. J lost 8 bases, V lost 1 base, and 10 bases had no gene match. Germline CDR1 reads MDHEN; CDR2 reads SYDVKM. The length of the CDR3 is 16 residues. In DNA form, the CDR3 reads TGTGCCAGCAGTTTATTGTCAGGGGGCGTTATAGACATTCAGTACTTC. Amino acid sequence: CASSLLSGGVIDIQYF.

The chain recombines TRBV20-1 with TRBJ2-3, with a possible D match to TRBD2 (7 bases). The V gene lost 6 bases and the J gene lost 5 bases, with 21 bases spanning the gap. CDR1 is DFQATT and CDR2 is SNEGSKA in the germline V gene (reference sequence). This CDR3 region has 15 residues. The CDR3 protein is CSAHPAGEGGDTQYF. In nucleotides, the CDR3 is TGCAGTGCCCATCCTGCGGGAGAGGGGGGAGATACGCAGTATTTT.

This chain links TRBV27 with TRBJ1-6; no definite D call. CDR1 is MNHEY, CDR2 SMNVEV, per germline (reference sequence). This CDR3 has 14 amino acids. The V and J ends lost 4 bases and 7 bases respectively, with 11 bases between them. As DNA, the CDR3 is TGTGCCAGCAGTTACCGGGGTCTCAATTCACCCCTCCACTTT. It encodes CASSYRGLNSPLHF.

The V gene is TRBV7-9, the J gene TRBJ2-2; 7 positions agree with TRBD1. Trimming took 2 bases from V and 1 from J; bases not matched to a gene: 7. Germline V gene sequence: CDR1 SEHNR, CDR2 FQNEAQ (reference sequence). This CDR3 has 17 amino acids. The DNA for the CDR3 is TGTGCCAGCAGCTTACTCGACAGGGCACTGAACACCGGGGAGCTGTTTTTT. Its translation: CASSLLDRALNTGELFF.

This chain connects TRBV6-2 or TRBV6-3 to TRBJ2-3; D is possibly TRBD1 (5 bases). CDR1 and CDR2 from the germline V gene are MNHEY and SVGEGT. Trimming cost V 7 bases and J 1 base, with 12 bases left between them. This CDR3 contains 14 residues. The CDR3 region has the DNA TGTGCCAGCAACAGGATCCTGGGCACAGATACGCAGTATTTT. This encodes CASNRILGTDTQYF.

The chain carries TRBV2 and TRBJ1-5; the D is unclear. The germline CDR1 and CDR2 sequences are SNHLY and FYNNEI. Trimming took 4 bases from V and 4 from J, leaving 8 bases between them. The CDR3 spans 13 residues. CDR3 amino acids: CASSVSINQPQHF. The CDR3 DNA reads as TGTGCCAGCAGTGTATCCATAAATCAGCCCCAGCATTTT.

This chain connects TRBV20-1 to TRBJ2-1; a weak D match, TRBD1 (5 bases). CDR3 length: 14 amino acids. Looked up from germline, CDR1 is DFQATT and CDR2 is SNEGSKA (reference sequence). Trimming took off 5 bases at V and 8 bases at J, with 19 bases between the two ends. DNA for the CDR3: TGCAGTGCTCGCCTCCCGGAGATAGGGGATGAGCAGTTCTTC. Amino acid sequence: CSARLPEIGDEQFF.

The chain has TRBV7-2 and TRBJ2-1, with 9 nucleotides matching TRBD2. With V trimmed by 1 base and J by 7 bases, 5 bases remained unmatched. Germline V gene lookup returns CDR1 SGHTA and CDR2 FQGNSA. CDR3 length: 15 amino acids. DNA of the CDR3: TGTGCCAGCAGCTTAGAGGCGGGAGGGTGGAATGAGCAGTTCTTC. Protein sequence: CASSLEAGGWNEQFF.

This chain uses TRBV28 with TRBJ1-1; a possible D gene is TRBD1 (6 bases). The CDR3 has 12 residues. Trimming cost V 5 bases and J 7 bases, with 11 bases left between them. From germline, CDR1 is MDHEN and CDR2 SYDVKM. The chain's CDR3 is CASSLRTDEAFF. CDR3 DNA sequence: TGTGCCAGCAGTCTCCGGACAGATGAAGCTTTCTTT.

This clonotype was detected only a few times. J is TRBJ2-1 and V is TRBV20-1; D tentatively fits TRBD1 or TRBD2 (5 bases each). The V gene's germline CDR1 is DFQATT and CDR2 SNEGSKA (reference sequence). The CDR3 length is 12 residues. Between the trimmed V and J ends, which lost 5 bases and 5 bases, there was a span of 10 bases. CDR3 sequence (DNA): TGCAGTGCTCGGGACCGGAACAATGAGCAGTTCTTC. Residues: CSARDRNNEQFF.